The clone carrying this T cell receptor (beta chain) was detected a few times. Its antigen is unidentified. The data originate from a study of identical twins. Notes on the study in general: Out-of-frame alpha sequences common to twins were enriched for low generation probability. Rather than following the same donors, the conclusions depended on cross-sectional statistical analysis. Within cord blood, abundant beta clonotypes carried fewer insertions, but memory repertoires showed no such trend.

Germline V lookup: CDR1 KGHDR, CDR2 SFDVKD. The CDR3 is 18 residues long. The V gene end was trimmed by 4 bases and the J gene end by 4 bases; junction bases not matched to a gene: 17. TCRdb fed the 5' RACE reads into MiXCR, producing one record per CDR3 protein. The table lists about 530,000 distinct CDR3 sequences, approximately 14% of them singletons. The sample was also reused in another study, on yellow fever vaccine responses in identical twins.

The chain uses TRBV24-1 and TRBJ2-5; 7 positions agree with TRBD2. The sample taken for sequencing was CD4+ T cells sorted from blood. This TCR derives from a woman aged 18-35 years in good health. The CDR3: CATSDPDAGLVAGETQYF. CDR3 DNA: TGTGCCACCAGTGACCCTGACGCGGGCTTGGTAGCGGGAGAGACCCAGTACTTC.